This entry is about one TCR beta chain. The sample is drawn from a study of cytomegalovirus exposure and HLA in healthy donors. Use of 60 Vbeta and 13 Jbeta primers characterized the PCR. TCRdb keeps only in-frame clones here, not all; method: immunoSEQ multiplex PCR. The table has roughly 160,000 clones, more than 65% seen once. Sequencing was done on a sample of PBMCs. This receptor was taken from a woman between 50 and 59 years old in good health and CMV-seronegative.

In DNA form, the CDR3 reads TGTGCCAGCAGTACAAATTACAGGGGGATTCCCTACGAGCAGTACTTC. This gives the protein CASSTNYRGIPYEQYF. The chain employs TRBV28 and TRBJ2-7, with TRBD1 matching over 8 bases. The V gene's germline CDR1 is MDHEN and CDR2 SYDVKM. V shed 5 bases and J 2 bases; nucleotides not matched to a gene: 11. There are 16 residues in the CDR3.